These 11 T cell receptor beta chains share one sample of origin, sequenced in a study of blood T cell repertoires in COVID-19. Clones were sequenced by immunoSEQ multiplex PCR, and TCRdb holds only the in-frame ones, with some missing. The profile shows 150,000 to 200,000 clones, about 88% of them singletons. The specimen sequenced was peripheral blood. These receptor sequences come from an elderly woman in a cohort sampled during active or convalescent COVID-19.

This sequence joins TRBV18 and TRBJ1-3; D remains ambiguous. The CDR3 is 14 amino acids. Germline CDR1 KGHSH, CDR2 LQKENI. Trimming cost V 5 bases and J 0 bases, with 8 bases left between them. In DNA form, the CDR3 reads TGTGCCAGCTCATCCTCTAGCTCTGGAAACACCATATATTTT. Its protein is CASSSSSSGNTIYF.

V is TRBV27 and J is TRBJ2-3; 14 nucleotides agree with TRBD2. The CDR3 consists of 18 residues. Germline CDR1 MNHEY, CDR2 SMNVEV (reference sequence). Trimming cost V 4 bases and J 2 bases; bases outside gene matches: 8. The CDR3 coding sequence is TGTGCCAGCAGTTCAAGCAGACTAGCGGGAGGGATCACAGATACGCAGTATTTT. Protein product: CASSSSRLAGGITDTQYF.

V gene TRBV6-2 or TRBV6-3 combines with J gene TRBJ1-1, with TRBD1 matching 9 bases. Germline values: CDR1 MNHEY, CDR2 SVGEGT. Losses at the gene ends were 6 bases for V and 5 bases for J; bases not matched to a gene: 10. The CDR3 sequence is 15 residues long. In DNA, the CDR3 is TGTGCCAGCAGCACCTTCGACAGGGGGAGAACTGAAGCTTTCTTT. This codes for CASSTFDRGRTEAFF.

J is TRBJ2-2 and V is TRBV27; tentatively, D is TRBD1 (6 bases). CDR1 is MNHEY and CDR2 is SMNVEV in the germline V gene (reference sequence). V was trimmed by 7 bases and J by 0 bases, leaving 9 bases between them. The CDR3 spans 14 residues. CDR3 amino acids: CASKGVTNTGELFF. The CDR3 DNA follows: TGTGCCAGCAAGGGGGTCACGAACACCGGGGAGCTGTTTTTT.

The chain recombines TRBV19 with TRBJ2-4; TRBD2 matches 7 bases. The length of the CDR3 is 12 residues. Trimming took 7 bases from V and 9 from J; bases not matched to a gene: 6. CDR1 is LNHDA and CDR2 is SQIVND in the germline V gene (reference sequence). The CDR3 nucleotides are TGTGCCAGTACCGCATGGGAGGGCATTCAGTACTTC. Translating gives CASTAWEGIQYF.

The chain couples TRBV7-6 to TRBJ2-3, with unresolved D. Germline V gives CDR1 SGHVS, CDR2 FNYEAQ. The V gene lost 1 base and the J gene lost 1 base, with 6 bases spanning the gap. The CDR3 runs to 14 residues. The CDR3: CASSLVAGTDTQYF. CDR3 in DNA: TGTGCCAGCAGCTTAGTTGCGGGCACAGATACGCAGTATTTT.

This chain uses TRBV5-1 with TRBJ1-1; D uncertain. The CDR3 is 14 amino acids. V was pared by 0 bases and J by 7 bases, with 13 bases between. CDR1 SGHRS and CDR2 YFSETQ come from the germline V gene. The chain's CDR3 is CASSLGGAVDEAFF. The CDR3 nucleotides are TGCGCCAGCAGCTTGGGGGGAGCCGTCGATGAAGCTTTCTTT. The variable domain in full, completed from reference TRBV5-1 and TRBJ1-1, reads KAGVTQTPRYLIKTRGQQVTLSCSPISGHRSVSWYQQTPGQGLQFLFEYFSETQRNKGNFPGRFSGRQFSNSRSEMNVSTLELGDSALYLCASSLGGAVDEAFFGQGTRLTVV.

The chain combines TRBV2 with TRBJ1-4; D possibly corresponds to TRBD1 (5 bases). Germline V gives CDR1 SNHLY, CDR2 FYNNEI. The CDR3 spans 15 residues. The germline V and J ends were trimmed by 3 bases and 6 bases, with 14 bases remaining between them. The CDR3 spells CASSDYGGKDEKLFF. The CDR3 DNA is TGTGCCAGCAGTGATTACGGGGGGAAAGATGAAAAACTGTTTTTT.

The chain combines TRBV29-1 with TRBJ1-1; D uncertain. Germline V lookup: CDR1 SQVTM, CDR2 ANQGSEA. Between the trimmed V and J ends, which lost 6 bases and 4 bases, there was a span of 12 bases. This CDR3 region has 12 residues. In DNA, the CDR3 is TGCAGCGTGAGGGTTATGGCCACTGAAGCTTTCTTT. It specifies CSVRVMATEAFF.

The chain recombines TRBV18 with TRBJ1-2; the match to TRBD1 covers 10 bases. This CDR3 has 15 residues. The V gene end was trimmed by 4 bases and the J gene end by 5 bases; junction bases not matched to a gene: 7. The germline CDR1 and CDR2 sequences are KGHSH and LQKENI. The CDR3 coding sequence is TGTGCCAGCTCACGGGACAGGGGACCGTTATATGGCTACACCTTC. Amino acids: CASSRDRGPLYGYTF.

The chain uses TRBV24-1 and TRBJ2-7; TRBD1 is a possible D gene (5 bases). Trimming shortened V by 4 bases and J by 3 bases, and 6 bases separated the two germline ends. Looked up from germline, CDR1 is KGHDR and CDR2 is SFDVKD. The length of the CDR3 is 12 residues. The CDR3 sequence: CATSETGYEQYF. The CDR3 nucleotides read TGTGCCACCAGTGAAACAGGCTACGAGCAGTACTTC.